These 22 T cell receptor beta chains originate from one sample sequenced in a study of T-cell reconstitution after alpha-beta-depleted transplantation in children. Researchers prepared the TCRbeta library using unique molecular identifiers, the study reports. TCRdb reprocessed the PCR reads with MiXCR, giving one entry per CDR3 protein. The repertoire holds a few hundred thousand distinct CDR3 sequences, with about a quarter as singletons. Sample: PBMCs, taken before TCRalphabeta/CD19-depleted stem cell transplant. Every receptor here comes from a boy younger than two with Wiskott-Aldrich syndrome, due to receive a stem cell transplant.

This clonotype has more than one count but fewer than ten. The chain recombines TRBV4-2 with TRBJ2-1, with D perhaps TRBD2 (6 bases). Trimming removed 10 bases at V and 1 base at J, with 29 bases between. This CDR3 has 19 amino acids. CDR1 LGHNA and CDR2 YNFKEQ come from the germline V gene. The CDR3 DNA reads TGTGCCAATCAAAGGGAGGCTAGCGTACACCTAAGATCCTACAATGAGCAGTTCTTC. This translates into CANQREASVHLRSYNEQFF.

J is TRBJ1-1 and V is TRBV7-6, with 7 nucleotides matching TRBD1. The CDR3 runs 15 residues. CDR1 is SGHVS, CDR2 FNYEAQ, per germline. Trimming took 1 base from V and 6 from J; bases not matched to a gene: 8. The CDR3 is CASSLVNDREAEAFF. The CDR3, as DNA: TGTGCCAGCAGCTTAGTTAATGACAGGGAGGCTGAAGCTTTCTTT.

The J gene is TRBJ1-3, the V gene TRBV11-2; D is ambiguous. The CDR3 has 16 amino acids. V was clipped by 0 bases and J by 4 bases, with 13 bases between them. Germline V gives CDR1 SGHAT, CDR2 FQNNGV. CDR3 coding DNA: TGTGCCAGCAGCTTAGATCGAGGCATCTCCGGAAACACCATATATTTT. This codes for CASSLDRGISGNTIYF.

In its sample, this clonotype was seen a few times. The V gene is TRBV7-9, the J gene TRBJ2-2; 12 bases match TRBD2. This CDR3 has 16 residues. J was trimmed by 5 bases and V by 6 bases; bases with no gene match: 7. Germline values: CDR1 SEHNR, CDR2 FQNEAQ (reference sequence). CDR3 in DNA: TGTGCCAGCAGAAGACTAGCGGGAGCTAAGACCGGGGAGCTGTTTTTT. Amino acids: CASRRLAGAKTGELFF. The full variable domain, with the rest looked up from reference TRBV7-9 and TRBJ2-2, is DTGVSQNPRHKITKRGQNVTFRCDPISEHNRLYWYRQTLGQGPEFLTYFQNEAQLEKSRLLSDRFSAERPKGSFSTLEIQRTEQGDSAMYLCASRRLAGAKTGELFFGEGSRLTVL.

V and J are TRBV10-1 and TRBJ2-2, with D perhaps given as TRBD1 or TRBD2 (5 bases each). The CDR3 contains 13 residues. Per germline, CDR1 WNHNN and CDR2 SYGVQD (reference sequence). Trimming removed 6 bases at V and 4 bases at J, with 9 bases between. The CDR3 region is CASRQRGTGELFF. CDR3 in DNA: TGCGCCAGCAGGCAGAGGGGCACCGGGGAGCTGTTTTTT.

Only a few counts were recorded for this clonotype. V is TRBV15 and J is TRBJ2-1, with D possibly called TRBD1 or TRBD2 (5 bases each). This CDR3 contains 15 residues. V dropped 0 bases and J dropped 9 bases, with 15 bases sitting between them. Looked up from germline, CDR1 is LNHNV and CDR2 is YYDKDF (reference sequence). The CDR3 loop is CATSRDLGTRGEQFF. The CDR3 nucleotides read TGTGCCACCAGCAGAGATCTGGGGACCCGAGGTGAGCAGTTCTTC.

The V call is TRBV10-2, the J call TRBJ1-2, with D unclear. CDR1 is WSHSY, CDR2 SAAADI, per germline. Trimming took 2 bases from V and 8 from J, leaving 12 bases between them. The CDR3 runs to 13 residues. CDR3: CASSEVEGRGYTF. For the CDR3, the DNA is TGCGCCAGCAGTGAGGTGGAGGGAAGAGGCTACACCTTC.

CDR3 DNA sequence: TGTGCCAGCAGTTTCGGGGGACTAGCGGGAAGAAAGACCCAGTACTTC. This translates into CASSFGGLAGRKTQYF. V usage is TRBV12-3 or TRBV12-4 and J usage is TRBJ2-5; 13 bases match TRBD2. The CDR3 length is 16 residues. The ends lost 3 bases at V and 6 bases at J; junction bases unmatched: 7.

This clonotype occurred a few times. This chain connects TRBV10-3 to TRBJ2-7, with a weak D call TRBD1 (6 bases). Trimming removed 6 bases from V and 4 bases from J, with 10 bases in between. This CDR3 region has 12 residues. Germline V gene lookup returns CDR1 ENHRY and CDR2 SYGVKD. This chain's CDR3 is CAISRDTYEQYF. CDR3 bases: TGTGCCATCAGCCGGGACACGTACGAGCAGTACTTC.

There are a few counts of this clonotype. The genes are TRBV4-2 and TRBJ2-1; TRBD2 aligns across 12 bases. V was pared by 0 bases and J by 6 bases, with 12 bases of the junction left unmatched. The CDR3 has 19 amino acids. Germline V gene lookup returns CDR1 LGHNA and CDR2 YNFKEQ. The CDR3 reads CASSQDPRLAGEVPNEQFF. In nucleotides, the CDR3 is TGTGCCAGCAGCCAAGATCCGAGACTAGCGGGAGAAGTCCCCAATGAGCAGTTCTTC.

This clonotype was seen only a few times. V gene TRBV10-3 combines with J gene TRBJ1-2, with no clear D. Germline V gene lookup returns CDR1 ENHRY and CDR2 SYGVKD. The CDR3 consists of 14 residues. Trimming shortened V by 3 bases and J by 3 bases, and 11 bases separated the two germline ends. The CDR3 reads CAISEEAGYYGYTF. CDR3 nucleotides: TGTGCCATCAGTGAAGAGGCAGGCTACTATGGCTACACCTTC.

The rearrangement joins TRBV20-1 to TRBJ2-5; D is perhaps TRBD1 (6 bases). The CDR3 is made up of 13 amino acids. CDR1 and CDR2 (germline): DFQATT, SNEGSKA (reference sequence). V lost 3 bases and J lost 4, with 12 bases in between. The CDR3 DNA is TGCAGTGCTAGGGGGGCTATCGGAGAGACCCAGTACTTC. This sequence encodes CSARGAIGETQYF.

The chain has TRBV30 and TRBJ1-1; D call uncertain. Deletions cut 4 bases from V and 2 bases from J, with 11 bases between. Germline CDR1 reads GTSNPN; CDR2 reads SVGIG (reference sequence). The CDR3 length is 13 residues. The CDR3 protein is CAWTRLFNTEAFF. CDR3 coding DNA: TGTGCCTGGACCAGACTATTTAACACTGAAGCTTTCTTT.

Only a few counts were recorded for this clonotype. The chain joins TRBV6-1 to TRBJ2-3; 7 bases match TRBD2. CDR3 size: 14 residues. The V gene end was trimmed by 6 bases and the J gene end by 0 bases; junction bases not matched to a gene: 3. Germline V gene sequence: CDR1 MNHNS, CDR2 SASEGT. CDR3 nucleotides: TGTGCCAGCAGACTAGCGTTTAGCACAGATACGCAGTATTTT. Amino acid sequence: CASRLAFSTDTQYF.

This clonotype showed up many times. The chain is built from TRBV7-9 and TRBJ1-5, with D possibly matching TRBD1 (6 bases). V was shortened by 2 bases and J by 7 bases, with 9 bases between the two germline ends. The germline V gene has CDR1 SEHNR and CDR2 FQNEAQ (reference sequence). This CDR3 region has 13 residues. CDR3 amino acids: CASSLQGNQPQHF. The DNA for the CDR3 is TGTGCCAGCAGCTTACAGGGGAACCAGCCCCAGCATTTT.

This sequence joins TRBV6-1 and TRBJ1-6, with D hard to call. Trimming cost V 2 bases and J 10 bases, with 18 bases left between them. The CDR3 sequence is 16 residues long. Germline V gives CDR1 MNHNS, CDR2 SASEGT. The CDR3 DNA is TGTGCCAGCAGTGAATACCGGGGTATGGCGGGCTCACCCCTCCACTTT. As protein: CASSEYRGMAGSPLHF.

This clonotype was seen more than once but under ten times. The genes are TRBV5-1 and TRBJ1-2; perhaps TRBD1 as D (5 bases). Trimming left V 0 bases short and J 4 bases short, with 13 bases between. Germline V gene lookup returns CDR1 SGHRS and CDR2 YFSETQ. The length of the CDR3 is 15 residues. The CDR3 sequence is CASSLVRDQRYGYTF. The CDR3 region has the DNA TGCGCCAGCAGCTTGGTGCGGGACCAACGCTATGGCTACACCTTC.

The chain's CDR3 is CASSMQGNQPQHF. The CDR3 DNA follows: TGTGCCAGCTCAATGCAGGGGAATCAGCCCCAGCATTTT. The chain combines TRBV18 with TRBJ1-5; tentatively, D is TRBD1 (6 bases). The CDR3 consists of 13 residues. Germline assignment: CDR1 KGHSH and CDR2 LQKENI. The V end was cut by 5 bases, the J end by 4 bases, with 9 bases between.

This clonotype has only a few counts. J is TRBJ2-7 and V is TRBV2; no definite D call. The V end lost 4 bases, the J end lost 9 bases, and 13 bases lay between the germline ends. Per germline, CDR1 SNHLY and CDR2 FYNNEI. The CDR3 consists of 12 residues. CDR3 nucleotide sequence: TGTGCCAGCAGTGTGTCAGGCTCCGGGCAGTACTTC. Amino acids: CASSVSGSGQYF.

The rearrangement uses TRBV10-3 and TRBJ1-2; a possible D gene is TRBD1 (5 bases). This CDR3 has 13 residues. The V gene's germline CDR1 is ENHRY and CDR2 SYGVKD. Trimming took 6 bases from V and 5 from J, leaving 13 bases between them. CDR3 DNA: TGTGCCATCAGGGCCGACAGCTGGTATGGCTACACCTTC. It is translated as CAIRADSWYGYTF.

The chain combines TRBV19 with TRBJ2-1, with 8 positions matching TRBD2. This CDR3 contains 14 residues. The ends lost 6 bases at V and 7 bases at J; junction bases unmatched: 8. Germline V gene lookup returns CDR1 LNHDA and CDR2 SQIVND (reference sequence). CDR3 sequence: CASSPAGVRNEQFF. The CDR3 region has the DNA TGTGCCAGTAGCCCAGCGGGAGTTCGAAATGAGCAGTTCTTC.

This clonotype has a handful of counts. V gene TRBV7-2 combines with J gene TRBJ2-4; possibly TRBD1 or TRBD2 for D (5 bases each). The CDR3 consists of 15 residues. Trimming left V 4 bases short and J 0 bases short, with 10 bases between. CDR1 is SGHTA and CDR2 is FQGNSA in the germline V gene. For the CDR3, the DNA is TGTGCCAGCAGCTATTCCGGGGCAGCCAAAAACATTCAGTACTTC. It encodes CASSYSGAAKNIQYF.